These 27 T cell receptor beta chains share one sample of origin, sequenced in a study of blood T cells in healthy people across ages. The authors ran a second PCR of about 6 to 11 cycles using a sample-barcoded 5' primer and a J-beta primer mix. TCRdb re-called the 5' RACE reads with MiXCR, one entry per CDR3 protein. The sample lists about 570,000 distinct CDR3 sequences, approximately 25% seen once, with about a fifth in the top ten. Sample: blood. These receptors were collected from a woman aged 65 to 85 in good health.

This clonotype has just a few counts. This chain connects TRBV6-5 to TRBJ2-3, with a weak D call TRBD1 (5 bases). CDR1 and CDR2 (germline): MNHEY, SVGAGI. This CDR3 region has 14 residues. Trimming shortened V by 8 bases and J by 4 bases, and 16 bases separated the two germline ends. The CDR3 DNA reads TGTGCCAGCGCTGAGTCGACAGCCGCAGATACGCAGTATTTT. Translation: CASAESTAADTQYF.

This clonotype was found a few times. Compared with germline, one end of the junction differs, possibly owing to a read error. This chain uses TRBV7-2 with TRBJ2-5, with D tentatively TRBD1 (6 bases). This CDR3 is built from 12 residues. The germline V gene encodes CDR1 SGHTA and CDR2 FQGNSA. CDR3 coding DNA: TGTGCCAGCAGCTTAGGGTTAGCGAGGGGGTTCTTC. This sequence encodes CASSLGLARGFF.

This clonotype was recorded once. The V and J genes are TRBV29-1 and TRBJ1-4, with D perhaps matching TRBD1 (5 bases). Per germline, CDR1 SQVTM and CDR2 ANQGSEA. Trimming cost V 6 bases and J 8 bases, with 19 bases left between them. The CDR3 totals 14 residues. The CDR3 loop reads CSVGNPGRGEKLFF. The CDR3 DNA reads TGCAGCGTGGGAAACCCGGGACGGGGAGAAAAACTGTTTTTT. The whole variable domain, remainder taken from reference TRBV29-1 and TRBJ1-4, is SAVISQKPSRDICQRGTSLTIQCQVDSQVTMMFWYRQQPGQSLTLIATANQGSEATYESGFVIDKFPISRPNLTFSTLTVSNMSPEDSSIYLCSVGNPGRGEKLFFGSGTQLSVL.

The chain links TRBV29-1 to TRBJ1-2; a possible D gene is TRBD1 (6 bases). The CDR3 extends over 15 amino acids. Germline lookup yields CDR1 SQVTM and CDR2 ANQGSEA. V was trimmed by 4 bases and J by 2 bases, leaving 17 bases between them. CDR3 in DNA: TGCAGCGTTGGCTTATACAGGGAGTCAAACTATGGCTACACCTTC. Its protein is CSVGLYRESNYGYTF.

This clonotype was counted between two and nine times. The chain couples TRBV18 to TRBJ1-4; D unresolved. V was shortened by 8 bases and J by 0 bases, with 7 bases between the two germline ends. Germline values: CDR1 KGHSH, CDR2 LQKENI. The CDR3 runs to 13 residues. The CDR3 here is CASRSATNEKLFF. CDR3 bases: TGTGCCAGCCGGAGTGCAACTAATGAAAAACTGTTTTTT.

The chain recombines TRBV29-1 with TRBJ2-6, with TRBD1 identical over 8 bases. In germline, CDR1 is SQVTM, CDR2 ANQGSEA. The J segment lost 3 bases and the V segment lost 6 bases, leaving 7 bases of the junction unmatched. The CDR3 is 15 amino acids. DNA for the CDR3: TGCAGCGTCGGACAGGGTACCAGTGGGGCCAACGTCCTGACTTTC. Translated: CSVGQGTSGANVLTF.

The CDR3 bases are TGTGCCAGCAGCTTACGGCGGATCTTATCAAATTCACCCCTCCACTTT. Residues: CASSLRRILSNSPLHF. The rearrangement uses TRBV13 and TRBJ1-6; D not certain. CDR1 and CDR2 from the germline V gene are PRHDT and FYEKMQ (reference sequence). The CDR3 has 16 residues. Trimming pared 2 bases from V and 7 bases from J, leaving 15 bases between.

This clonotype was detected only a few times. This chain's CDR3 is CASSGREGFFSPTTQRELFF. The CDR3 DNA follows: TGCGCCAGCAGTGGGCGGGAGGGATTTTTCTCACCAACCACTCAACGGGAACTGTTTTTT. The V and J genes are TRBV4-1 and TRBJ1-4; the D is unclear. CDR1 is MGHRA, CDR2 YSYEKL, per germline. V was cut by 6 bases and J by 12 bases, with 38 bases left in between. This CDR3 is built from 20 residues.

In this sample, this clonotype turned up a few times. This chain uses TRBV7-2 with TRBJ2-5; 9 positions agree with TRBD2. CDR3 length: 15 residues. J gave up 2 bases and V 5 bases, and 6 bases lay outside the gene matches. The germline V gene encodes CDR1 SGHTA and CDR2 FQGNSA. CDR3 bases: TGTGCCAGCAGCCGAAACGCGGGGGGGCAAGAGACCCAGTACTTC. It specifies CASSRNAGGQETQYF.

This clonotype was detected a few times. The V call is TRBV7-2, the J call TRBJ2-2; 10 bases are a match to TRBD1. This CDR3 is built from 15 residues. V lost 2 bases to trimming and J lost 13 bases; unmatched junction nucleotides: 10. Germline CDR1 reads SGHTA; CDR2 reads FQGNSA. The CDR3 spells CASSLSKTTGGWLFF. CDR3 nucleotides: TGTGCCAGCAGCTTAAGCAAGACGACAGGGGGCTGGCTGTTTTTT.

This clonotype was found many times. CDR3 sequence reads: CASSQDGNPKETQYF. In nucleotides, the CDR3 is TGTGCCAGCAGCCAAGACGGGAATCCCAAAGAGACCCAGTACTTC. The rearrangement links TRBV4-2 to TRBJ2-5, with D maybe TRBD2 (5 bases). Germline lookup yields CDR1 LGHNA and CDR2 YNFKEQ. This CDR3 has 15 residues. Between the trimmed V and J ends, which lost 0 bases and 3 bases, there was a span of 11 bases.

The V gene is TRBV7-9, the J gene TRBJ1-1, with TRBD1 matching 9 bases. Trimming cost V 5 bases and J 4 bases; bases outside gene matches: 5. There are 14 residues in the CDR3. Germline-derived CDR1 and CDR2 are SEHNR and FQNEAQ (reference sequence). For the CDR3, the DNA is TGTGCCAGCAGCGGACAGGGGATTTCCACTGAAGCTTTCTTT. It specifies CASSGQGISTEAFF.

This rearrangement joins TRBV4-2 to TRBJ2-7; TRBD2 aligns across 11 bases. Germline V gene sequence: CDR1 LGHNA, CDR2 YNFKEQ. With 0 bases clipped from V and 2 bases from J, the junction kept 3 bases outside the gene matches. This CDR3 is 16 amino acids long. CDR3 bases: TGTGCCAGCAGCCAAGAAGGGACTAGCGGTCCCTACGAGCAGTACTTC. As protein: CASSQEGTSGPYEQYF.

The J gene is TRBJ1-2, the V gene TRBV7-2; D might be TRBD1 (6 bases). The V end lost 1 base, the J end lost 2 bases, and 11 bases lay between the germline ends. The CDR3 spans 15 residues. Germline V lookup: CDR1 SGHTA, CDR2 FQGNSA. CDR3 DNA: TGTGCCAGCAGCTTAGGGGTTCAGGGGAACTATGGCTACACCTTC. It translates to CASSLGVQGNYGYTF.

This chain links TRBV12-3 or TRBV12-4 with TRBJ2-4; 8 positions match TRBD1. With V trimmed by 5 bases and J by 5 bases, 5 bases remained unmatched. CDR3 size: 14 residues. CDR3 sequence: CASSLAGQENIQYF. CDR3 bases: TGTGCCAGCAGTCTGGCGGGACAGGAAAACATTCAGTACTTC.

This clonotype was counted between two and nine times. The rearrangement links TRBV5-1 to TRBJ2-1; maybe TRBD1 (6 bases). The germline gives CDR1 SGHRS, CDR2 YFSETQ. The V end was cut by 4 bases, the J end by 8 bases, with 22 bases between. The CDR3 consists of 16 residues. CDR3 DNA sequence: TGCGCCAGCAGCCCGACGGCAGGGGCTTCTAATTATGAGCAGTTCTTC. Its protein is CASSPTAGASNYEQFF.

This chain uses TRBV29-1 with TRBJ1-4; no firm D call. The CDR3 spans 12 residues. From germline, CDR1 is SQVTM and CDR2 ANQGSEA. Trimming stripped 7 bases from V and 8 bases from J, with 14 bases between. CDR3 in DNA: TGCAGCGGGACTAAACAAGGAGAAAAACTGTTTTTT. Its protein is CSGTKQGEKLFF. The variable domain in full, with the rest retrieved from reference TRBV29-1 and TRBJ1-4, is SAVISQKPSRDICQRGTSLTIQCQVDSQVTMMFWYRQQPGQSLTLIATANQGSEATYESGFVIDKFPISRPNLTFSTLTVSNMSPEDSSIYLCSGTKQGEKLFFGSGTQLSVL.

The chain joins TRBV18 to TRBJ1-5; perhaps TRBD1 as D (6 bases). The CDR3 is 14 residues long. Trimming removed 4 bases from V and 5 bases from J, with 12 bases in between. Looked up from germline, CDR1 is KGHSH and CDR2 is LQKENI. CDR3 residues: CASSRWDTYQPQHF. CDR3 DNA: TGTGCCAGCTCACGCTGGGACACCTATCAGCCCCAGCATTTT.

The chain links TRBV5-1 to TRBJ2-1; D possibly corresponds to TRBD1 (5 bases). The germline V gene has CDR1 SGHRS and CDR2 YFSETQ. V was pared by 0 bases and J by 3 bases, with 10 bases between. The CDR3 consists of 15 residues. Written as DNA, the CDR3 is TGCGCCAGCAGCTTGGTACAGGCGGACTACAATGAGCAGTTCTTC. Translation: CASSLVQADYNEQFF.

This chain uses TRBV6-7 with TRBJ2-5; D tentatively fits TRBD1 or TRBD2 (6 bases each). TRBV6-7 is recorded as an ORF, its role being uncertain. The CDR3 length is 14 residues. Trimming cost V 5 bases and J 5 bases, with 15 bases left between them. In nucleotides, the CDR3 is TGTGCCAGCAGTGGCGGGACAATTGGGGAGACCCAGTACTTC. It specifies CASSGGTIGETQYF.

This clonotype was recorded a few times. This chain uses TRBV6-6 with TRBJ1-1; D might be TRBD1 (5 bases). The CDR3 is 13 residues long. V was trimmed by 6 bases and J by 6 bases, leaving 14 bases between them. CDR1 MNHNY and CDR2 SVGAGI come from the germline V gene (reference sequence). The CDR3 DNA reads TGTGCCAGCAGGACCGGGAGGGGCCCTGAAGCTTTCTTT. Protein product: CASRTGRGPEAFF.

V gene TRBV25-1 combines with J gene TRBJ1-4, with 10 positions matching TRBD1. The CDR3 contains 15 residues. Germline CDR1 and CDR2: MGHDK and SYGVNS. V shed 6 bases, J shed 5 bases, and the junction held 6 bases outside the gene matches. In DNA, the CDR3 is TGTGCCAGCAGCGATATGGGACAGGGGAATGAAAAACTGTTTTTT. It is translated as CASSDMGQGNEKLFF. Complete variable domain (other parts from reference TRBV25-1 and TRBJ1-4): EADIYQTPRYLVIGTGKKITLECSQTMGHDKMYWYQQDPGMELHLIHYSYGVNSTEKGDLSSESTVSRIRTEHFPLTLESARPSHTSQYLCASSDMGQGNEKLFFGSGTQLSVL.

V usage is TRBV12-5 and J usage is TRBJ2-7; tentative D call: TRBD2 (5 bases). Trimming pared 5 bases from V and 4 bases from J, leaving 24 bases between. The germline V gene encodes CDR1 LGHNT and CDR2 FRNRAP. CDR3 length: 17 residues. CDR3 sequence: CASGPPFVVRERYEQYF. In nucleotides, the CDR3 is TGTGCTAGTGGTCCTCCGTTTGTAGTGAGGGAACGGTACGAGCAGTACTTC.

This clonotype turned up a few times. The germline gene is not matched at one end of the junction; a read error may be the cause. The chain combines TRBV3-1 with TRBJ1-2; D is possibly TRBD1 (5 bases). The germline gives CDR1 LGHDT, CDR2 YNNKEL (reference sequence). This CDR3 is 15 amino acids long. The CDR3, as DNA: TGTGCCAGCAGCTCCATCGTAGGGGTAGGTCTCGGCTACATCTTC. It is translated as CASSSIVGVGLGYIF.

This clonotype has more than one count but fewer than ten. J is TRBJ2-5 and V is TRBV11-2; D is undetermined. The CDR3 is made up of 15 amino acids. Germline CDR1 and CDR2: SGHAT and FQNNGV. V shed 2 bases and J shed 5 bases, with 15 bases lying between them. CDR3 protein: CASSLTPSSGETQYF. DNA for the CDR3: TGTGCCAGCAGCTTAACCCCAAGCTCTGGGGAGACCCAGTACTTC.

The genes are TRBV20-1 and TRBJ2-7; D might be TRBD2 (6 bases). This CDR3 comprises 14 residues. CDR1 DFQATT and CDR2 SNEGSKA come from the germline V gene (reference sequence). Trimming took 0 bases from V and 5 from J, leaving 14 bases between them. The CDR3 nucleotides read TGCAGTGCTAGAGACGGAGGGAATCGCGACGAGCAGTACTTC. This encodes CSARDGGNRDEQYF.

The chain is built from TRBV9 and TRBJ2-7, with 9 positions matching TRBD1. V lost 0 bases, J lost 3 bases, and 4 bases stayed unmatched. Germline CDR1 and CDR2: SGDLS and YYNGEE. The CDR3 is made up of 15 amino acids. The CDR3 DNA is TGTGCCAGCAGCGTAGGGGGACAGGGACGCTACGAGCAGTACTTC. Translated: CASSVGGQGRYEQYF.